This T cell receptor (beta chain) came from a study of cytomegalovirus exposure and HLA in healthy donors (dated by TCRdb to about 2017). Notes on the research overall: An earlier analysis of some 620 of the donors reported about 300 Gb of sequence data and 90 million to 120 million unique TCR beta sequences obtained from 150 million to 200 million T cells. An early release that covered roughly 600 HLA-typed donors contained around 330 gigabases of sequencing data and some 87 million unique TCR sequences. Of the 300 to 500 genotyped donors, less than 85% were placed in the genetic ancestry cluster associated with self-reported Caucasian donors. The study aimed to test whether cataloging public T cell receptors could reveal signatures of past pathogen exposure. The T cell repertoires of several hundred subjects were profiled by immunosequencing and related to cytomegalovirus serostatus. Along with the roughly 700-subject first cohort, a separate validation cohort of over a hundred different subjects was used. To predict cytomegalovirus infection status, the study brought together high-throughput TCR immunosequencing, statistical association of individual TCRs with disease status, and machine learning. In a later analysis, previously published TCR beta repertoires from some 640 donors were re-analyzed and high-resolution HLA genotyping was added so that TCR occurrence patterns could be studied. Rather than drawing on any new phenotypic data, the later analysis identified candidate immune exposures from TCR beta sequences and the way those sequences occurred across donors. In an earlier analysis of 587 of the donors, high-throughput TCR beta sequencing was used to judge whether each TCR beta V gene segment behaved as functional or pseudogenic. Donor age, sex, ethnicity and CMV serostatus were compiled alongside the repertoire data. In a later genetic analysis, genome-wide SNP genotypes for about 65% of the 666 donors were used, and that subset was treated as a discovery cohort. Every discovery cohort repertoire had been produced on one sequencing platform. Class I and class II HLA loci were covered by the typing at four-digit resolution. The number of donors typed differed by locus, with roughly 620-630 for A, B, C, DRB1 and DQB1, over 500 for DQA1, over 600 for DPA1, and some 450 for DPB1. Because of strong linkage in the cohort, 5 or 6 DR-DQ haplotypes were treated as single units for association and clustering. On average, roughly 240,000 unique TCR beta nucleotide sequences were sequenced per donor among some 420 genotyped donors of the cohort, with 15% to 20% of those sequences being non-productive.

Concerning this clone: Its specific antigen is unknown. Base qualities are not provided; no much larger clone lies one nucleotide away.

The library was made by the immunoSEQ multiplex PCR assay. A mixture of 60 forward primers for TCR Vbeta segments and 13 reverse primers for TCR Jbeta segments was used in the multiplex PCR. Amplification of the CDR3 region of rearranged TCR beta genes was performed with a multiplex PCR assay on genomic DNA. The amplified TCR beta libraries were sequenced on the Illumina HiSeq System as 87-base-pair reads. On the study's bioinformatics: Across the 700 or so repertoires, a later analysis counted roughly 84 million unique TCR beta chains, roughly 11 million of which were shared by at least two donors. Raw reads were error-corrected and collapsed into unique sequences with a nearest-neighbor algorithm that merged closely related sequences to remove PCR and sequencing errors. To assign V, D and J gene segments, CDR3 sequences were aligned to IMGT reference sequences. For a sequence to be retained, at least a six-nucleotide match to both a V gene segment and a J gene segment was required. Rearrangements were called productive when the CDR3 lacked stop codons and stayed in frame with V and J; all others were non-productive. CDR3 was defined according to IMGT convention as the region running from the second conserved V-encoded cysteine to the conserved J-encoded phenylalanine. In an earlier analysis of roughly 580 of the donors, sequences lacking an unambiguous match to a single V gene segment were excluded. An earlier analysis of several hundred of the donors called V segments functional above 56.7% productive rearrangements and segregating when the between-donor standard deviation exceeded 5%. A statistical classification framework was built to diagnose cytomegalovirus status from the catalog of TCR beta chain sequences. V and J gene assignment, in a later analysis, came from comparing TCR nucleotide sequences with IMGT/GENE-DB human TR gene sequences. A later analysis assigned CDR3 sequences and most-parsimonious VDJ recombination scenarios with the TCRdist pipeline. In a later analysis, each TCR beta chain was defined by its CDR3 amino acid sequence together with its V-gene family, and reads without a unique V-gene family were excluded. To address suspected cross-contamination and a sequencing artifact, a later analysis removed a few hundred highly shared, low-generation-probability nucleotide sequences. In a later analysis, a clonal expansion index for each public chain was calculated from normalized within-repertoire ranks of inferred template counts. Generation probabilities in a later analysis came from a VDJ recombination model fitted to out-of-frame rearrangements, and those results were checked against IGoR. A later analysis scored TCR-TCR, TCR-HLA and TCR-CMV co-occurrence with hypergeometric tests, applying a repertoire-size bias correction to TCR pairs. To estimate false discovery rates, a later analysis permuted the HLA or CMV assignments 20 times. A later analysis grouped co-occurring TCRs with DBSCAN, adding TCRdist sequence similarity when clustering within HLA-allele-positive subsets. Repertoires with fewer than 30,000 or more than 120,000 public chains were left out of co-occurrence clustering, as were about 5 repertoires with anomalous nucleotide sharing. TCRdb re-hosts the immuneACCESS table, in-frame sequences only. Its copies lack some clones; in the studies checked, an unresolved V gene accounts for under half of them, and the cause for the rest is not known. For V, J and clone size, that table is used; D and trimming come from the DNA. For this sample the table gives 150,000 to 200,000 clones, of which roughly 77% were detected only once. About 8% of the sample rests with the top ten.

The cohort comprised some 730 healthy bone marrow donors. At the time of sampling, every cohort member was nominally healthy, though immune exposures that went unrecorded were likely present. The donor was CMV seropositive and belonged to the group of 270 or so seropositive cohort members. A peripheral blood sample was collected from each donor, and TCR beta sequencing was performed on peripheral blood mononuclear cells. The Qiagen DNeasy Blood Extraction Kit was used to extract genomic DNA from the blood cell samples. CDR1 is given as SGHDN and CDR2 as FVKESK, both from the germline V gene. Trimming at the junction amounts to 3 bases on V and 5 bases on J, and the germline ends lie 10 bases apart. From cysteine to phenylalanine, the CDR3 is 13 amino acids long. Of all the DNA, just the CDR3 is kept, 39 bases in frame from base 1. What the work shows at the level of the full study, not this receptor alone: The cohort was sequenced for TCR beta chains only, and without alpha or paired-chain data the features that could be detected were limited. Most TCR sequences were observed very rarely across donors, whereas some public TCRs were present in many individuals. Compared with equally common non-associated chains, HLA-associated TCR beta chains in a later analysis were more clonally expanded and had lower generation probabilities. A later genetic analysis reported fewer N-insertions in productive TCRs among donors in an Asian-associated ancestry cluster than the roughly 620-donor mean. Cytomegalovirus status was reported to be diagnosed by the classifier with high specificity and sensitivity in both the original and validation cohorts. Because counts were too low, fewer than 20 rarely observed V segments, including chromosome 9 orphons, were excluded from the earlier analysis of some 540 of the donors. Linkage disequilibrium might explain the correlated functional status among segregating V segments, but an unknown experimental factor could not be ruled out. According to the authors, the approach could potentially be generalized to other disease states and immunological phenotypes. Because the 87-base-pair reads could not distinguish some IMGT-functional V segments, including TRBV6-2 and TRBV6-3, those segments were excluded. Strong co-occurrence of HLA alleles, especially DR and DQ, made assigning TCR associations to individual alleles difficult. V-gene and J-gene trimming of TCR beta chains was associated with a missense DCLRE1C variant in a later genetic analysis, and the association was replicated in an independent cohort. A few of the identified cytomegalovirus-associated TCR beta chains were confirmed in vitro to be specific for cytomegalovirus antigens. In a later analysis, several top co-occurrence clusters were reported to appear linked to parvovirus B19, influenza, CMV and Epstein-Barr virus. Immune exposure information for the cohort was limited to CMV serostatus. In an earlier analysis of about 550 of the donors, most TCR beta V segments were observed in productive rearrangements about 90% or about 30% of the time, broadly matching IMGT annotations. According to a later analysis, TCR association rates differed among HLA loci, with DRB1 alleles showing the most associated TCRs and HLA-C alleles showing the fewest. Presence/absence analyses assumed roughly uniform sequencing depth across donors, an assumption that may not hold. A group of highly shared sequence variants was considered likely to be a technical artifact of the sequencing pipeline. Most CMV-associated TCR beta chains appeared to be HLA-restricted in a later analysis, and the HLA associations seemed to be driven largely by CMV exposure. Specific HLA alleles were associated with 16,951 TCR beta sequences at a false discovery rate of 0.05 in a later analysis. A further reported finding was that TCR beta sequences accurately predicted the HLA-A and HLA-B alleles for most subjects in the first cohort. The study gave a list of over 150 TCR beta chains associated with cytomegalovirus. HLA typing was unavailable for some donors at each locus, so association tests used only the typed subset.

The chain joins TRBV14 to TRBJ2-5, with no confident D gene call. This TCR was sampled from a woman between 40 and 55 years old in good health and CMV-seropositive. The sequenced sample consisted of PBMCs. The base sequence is TGTGCCAGCAGCCAGGAGAGTTGGGAGACCCAGTACTTC. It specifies CASSQESWETQYF. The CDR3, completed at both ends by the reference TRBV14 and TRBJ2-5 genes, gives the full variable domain EAGVTQFPSHSVIEKGQTVTLRCDPISGHDNLYWYRRVMGKEIKFLLHFVKESKQDESGMPNNRFLAERTGGTYSTLKVQPAELEDSGVYFCASSQESWETQYFGPGTRLLVL.